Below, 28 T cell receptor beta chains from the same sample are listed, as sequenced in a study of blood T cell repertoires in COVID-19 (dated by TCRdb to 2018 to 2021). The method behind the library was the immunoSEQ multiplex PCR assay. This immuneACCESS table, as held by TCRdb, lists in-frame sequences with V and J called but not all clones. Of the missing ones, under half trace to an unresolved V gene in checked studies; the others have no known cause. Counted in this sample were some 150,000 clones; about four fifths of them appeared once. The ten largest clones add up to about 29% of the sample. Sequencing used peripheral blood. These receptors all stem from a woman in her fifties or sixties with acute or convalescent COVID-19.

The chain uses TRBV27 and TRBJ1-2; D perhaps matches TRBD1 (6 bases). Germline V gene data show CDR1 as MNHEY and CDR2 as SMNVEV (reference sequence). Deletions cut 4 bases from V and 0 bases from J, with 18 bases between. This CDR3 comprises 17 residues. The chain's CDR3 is CASSSWTARTANYGYTF. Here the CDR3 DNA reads TGTGCCAGCAGTTCGTGGACAGCTAGGACTGCTAACTATGGCTACACCTTC.

CDR3 nucleotide sequence: TGTGCCAGCAGCGGTAGCGGGAGTACAGATACGCAGTATTTT. Residues: CASSGSGSTDTQYF. The chain links TRBV25-1 to TRBJ2-3; 9 nucleotides line up with TRBD2. V lost 6 bases and J lost 3; bases outside the gene matches: 4. Germline CDR1 MGHDK, CDR2 SYGVNS. CDR3 length: 14 residues.

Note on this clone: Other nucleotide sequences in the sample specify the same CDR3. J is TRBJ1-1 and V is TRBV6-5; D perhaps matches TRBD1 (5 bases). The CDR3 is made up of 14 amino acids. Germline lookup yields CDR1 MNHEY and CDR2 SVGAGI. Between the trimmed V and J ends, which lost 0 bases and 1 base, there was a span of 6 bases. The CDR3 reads CASSYSRANTEAFF. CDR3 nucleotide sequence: TGTGCCAGCAGTTACTCCAGGGCGAACACTGAAGCTTTCTTT.

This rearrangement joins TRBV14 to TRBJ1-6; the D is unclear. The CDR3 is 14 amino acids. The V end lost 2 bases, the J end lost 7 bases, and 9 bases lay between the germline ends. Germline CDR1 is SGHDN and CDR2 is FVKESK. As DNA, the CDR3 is TGTGCCAGCAGCCAATTAGGCGGGAATTCACCCCTCCACTTT. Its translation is CASSQLGGNSPLHF.

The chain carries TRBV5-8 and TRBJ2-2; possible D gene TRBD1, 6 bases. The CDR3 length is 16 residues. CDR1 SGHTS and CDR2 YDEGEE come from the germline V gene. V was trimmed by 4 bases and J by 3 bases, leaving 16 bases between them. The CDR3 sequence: CASSAYTGLDTGELFF. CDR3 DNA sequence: TGTGCCAGCAGCGCATACACAGGGTTGGACACCGGGGAGCTGTTTTTT.

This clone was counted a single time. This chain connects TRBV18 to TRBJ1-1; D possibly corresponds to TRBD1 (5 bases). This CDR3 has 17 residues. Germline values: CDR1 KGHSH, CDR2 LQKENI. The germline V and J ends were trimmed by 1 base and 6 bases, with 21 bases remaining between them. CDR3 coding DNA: TGTGCCAGCTCACCACAGTTAGATAGGGGAAGGAATTCTGAAGCTTTCTTT. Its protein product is CASSPQLDRGRNSEAFF.

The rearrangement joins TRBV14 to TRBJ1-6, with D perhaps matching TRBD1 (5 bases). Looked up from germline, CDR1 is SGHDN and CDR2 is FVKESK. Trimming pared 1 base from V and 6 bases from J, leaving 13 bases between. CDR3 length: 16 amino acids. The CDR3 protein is CASSQVSLGANSPLHF. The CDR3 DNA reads TGTGCCAGCAGCCAAGTCAGCCTAGGGGCTAATTCACCCCTCCACTTT.

Here the CDR3 DNA reads TGCAGTGCCCAGGGGACCTACGAGCAGTACGTC. It yields the protein CSAQGTYEQYV. This chain uses TRBV20-1 with TRBJ2-7; D possibly corresponds to TRBD1 (6 bases). The germline V gene encodes CDR1 DFQATT and CDR2 SNEGSKA (reference sequence). The CDR3 sequence is 11 residues long. V was shortened by 6 bases and J by 2 bases, with 8 bases between the two germline ends.

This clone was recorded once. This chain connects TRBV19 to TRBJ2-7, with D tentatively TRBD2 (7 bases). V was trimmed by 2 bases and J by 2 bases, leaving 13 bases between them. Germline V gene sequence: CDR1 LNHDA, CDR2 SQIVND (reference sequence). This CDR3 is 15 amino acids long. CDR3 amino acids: CASSIRGGETYEQYF. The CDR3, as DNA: TGTGCCAGTAGTATAAGGGGGGGGGAAACCTACGAGCAGTACTTC.

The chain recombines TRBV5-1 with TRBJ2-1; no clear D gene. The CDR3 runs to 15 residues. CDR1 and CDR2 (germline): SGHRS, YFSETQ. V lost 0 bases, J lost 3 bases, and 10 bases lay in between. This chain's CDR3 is CASSLVGLDYNEQFF. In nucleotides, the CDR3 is TGCGCCAGCAGCTTGGTAGGCCTAGACTACAATGAGCAGTTCTTC.

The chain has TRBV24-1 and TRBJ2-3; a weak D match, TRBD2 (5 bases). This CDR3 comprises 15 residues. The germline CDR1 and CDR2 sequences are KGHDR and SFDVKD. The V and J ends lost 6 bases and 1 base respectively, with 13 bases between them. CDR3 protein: CATSSRGSGTDTQYF. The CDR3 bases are TGTGCCACCAGTAGTCGGGGATCGGGCACAGATACGCAGTATTTT.

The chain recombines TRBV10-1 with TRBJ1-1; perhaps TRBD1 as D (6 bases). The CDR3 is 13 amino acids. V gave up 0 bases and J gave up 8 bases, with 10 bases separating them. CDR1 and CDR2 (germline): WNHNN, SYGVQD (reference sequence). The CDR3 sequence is CASSESMTGEAFF. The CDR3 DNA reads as TGCGCCAGCAGTGAGTCAATGACAGGCGAAGCTTTCTTT.

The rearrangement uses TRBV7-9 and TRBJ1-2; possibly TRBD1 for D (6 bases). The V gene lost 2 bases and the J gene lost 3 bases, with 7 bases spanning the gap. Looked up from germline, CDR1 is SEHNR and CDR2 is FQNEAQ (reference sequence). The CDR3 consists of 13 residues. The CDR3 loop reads CASSLNRDYGYTF. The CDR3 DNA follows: TGTGCCAGCAGCTTAAACAGGGACTATGGCTACACCTTC.

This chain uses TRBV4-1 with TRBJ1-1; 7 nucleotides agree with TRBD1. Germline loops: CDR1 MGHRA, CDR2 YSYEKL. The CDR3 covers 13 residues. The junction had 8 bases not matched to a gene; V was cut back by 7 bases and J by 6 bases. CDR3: CASTPTGAPEAFF. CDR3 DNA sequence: TGCGCCAGCACTCCAACAGGGGCCCCTGAAGCTTTCTTT.

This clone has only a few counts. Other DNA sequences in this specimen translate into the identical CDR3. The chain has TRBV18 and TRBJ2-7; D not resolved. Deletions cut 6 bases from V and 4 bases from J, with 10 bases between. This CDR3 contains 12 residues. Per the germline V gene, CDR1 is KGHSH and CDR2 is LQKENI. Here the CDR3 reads CASSPTGYEQYF. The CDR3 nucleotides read TGTGCCAGCTCTCCAACGGGTTACGAGCAGTACTTC.

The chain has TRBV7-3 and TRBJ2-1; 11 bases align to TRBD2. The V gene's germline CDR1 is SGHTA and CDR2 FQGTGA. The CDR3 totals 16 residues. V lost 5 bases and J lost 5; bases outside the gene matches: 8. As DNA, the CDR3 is TGTGCCAGCAGCGCATACGGGACTAGCGGTAACAATGAGCAGTTCTTC. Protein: CASSAYGTSGNNEQFF.

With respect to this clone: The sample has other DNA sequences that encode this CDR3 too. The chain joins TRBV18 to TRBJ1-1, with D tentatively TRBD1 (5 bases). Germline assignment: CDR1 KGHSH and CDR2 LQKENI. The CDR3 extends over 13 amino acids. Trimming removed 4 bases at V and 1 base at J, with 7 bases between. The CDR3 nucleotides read TGTGCCAGCTCACAAACAGGGAACACTGAAGCTTTCTTT. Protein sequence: CASSQTGNTEAFF.

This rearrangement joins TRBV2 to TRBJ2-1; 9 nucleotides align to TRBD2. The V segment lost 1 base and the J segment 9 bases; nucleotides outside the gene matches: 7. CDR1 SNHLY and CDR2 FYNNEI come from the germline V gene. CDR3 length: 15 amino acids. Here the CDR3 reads CASSEEAGGRSEQFF. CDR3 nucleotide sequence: TGTGCCAGCAGTGAAGAGGCGGGGGGGCGTAGTGAGCAGTTCTTC.

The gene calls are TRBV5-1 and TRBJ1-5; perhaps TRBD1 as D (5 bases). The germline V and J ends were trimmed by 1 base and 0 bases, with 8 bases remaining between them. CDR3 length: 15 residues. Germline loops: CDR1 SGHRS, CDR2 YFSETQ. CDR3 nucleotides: TGCGCCAGCAGCTTGCAGGGTCTTAGCAATCAGCCCCAGCATTTT. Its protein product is CASSLQGLSNQPQHF.

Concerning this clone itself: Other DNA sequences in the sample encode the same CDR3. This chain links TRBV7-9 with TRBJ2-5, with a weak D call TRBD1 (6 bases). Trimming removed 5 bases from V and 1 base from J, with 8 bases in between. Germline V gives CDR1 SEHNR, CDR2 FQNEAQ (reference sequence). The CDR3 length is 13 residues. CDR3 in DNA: TGTGCCAGCAGCAGAGGGGGCCAAGAGACCCAGTACTTC. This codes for CASSRGGQETQYF.

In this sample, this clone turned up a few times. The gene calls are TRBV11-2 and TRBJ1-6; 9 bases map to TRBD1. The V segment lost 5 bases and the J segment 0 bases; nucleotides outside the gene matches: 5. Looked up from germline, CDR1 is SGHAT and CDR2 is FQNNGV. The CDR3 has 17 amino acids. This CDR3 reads CASSPRTGVSYNSPLHF. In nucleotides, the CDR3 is TGTGCCAGCAGCCCCCGGACAGGGGTCTCCTATAATTCACCCCTCCACTTT.

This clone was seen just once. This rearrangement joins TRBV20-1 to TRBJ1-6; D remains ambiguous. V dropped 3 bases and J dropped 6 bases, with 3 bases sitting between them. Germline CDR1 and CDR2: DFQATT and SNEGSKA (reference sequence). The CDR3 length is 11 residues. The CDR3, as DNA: TGCAGTGCTAGCCGTAATTCACCCCTCCACTTT. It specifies CSASRNSPLHF.

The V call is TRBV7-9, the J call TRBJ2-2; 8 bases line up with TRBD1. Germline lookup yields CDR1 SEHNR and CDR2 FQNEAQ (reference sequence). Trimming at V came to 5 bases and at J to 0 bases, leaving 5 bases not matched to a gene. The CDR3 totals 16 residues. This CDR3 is CASSVTGGPNTGELFF. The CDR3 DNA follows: TGTGCCAGCAGCGTCACAGGGGGTCCGAACACCGGGGAGCTGTTTTTT.

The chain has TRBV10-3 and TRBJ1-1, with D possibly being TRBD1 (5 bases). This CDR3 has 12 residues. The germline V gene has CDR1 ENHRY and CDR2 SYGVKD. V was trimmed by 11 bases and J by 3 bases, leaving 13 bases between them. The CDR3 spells CASGGDHTEAFF. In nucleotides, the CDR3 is TGTGCCTCGGGGGGGGATCACACTGAAGCTTTCTTT.

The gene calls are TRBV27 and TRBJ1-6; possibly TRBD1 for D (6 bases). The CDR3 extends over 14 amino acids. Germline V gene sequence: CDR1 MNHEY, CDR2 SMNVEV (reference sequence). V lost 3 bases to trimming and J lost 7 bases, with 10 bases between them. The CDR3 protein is CASSLVGANSPLHF. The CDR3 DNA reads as TGTGCCAGCAGTTTGGTGGGGGCAAATTCACCCCTCCACTTT.

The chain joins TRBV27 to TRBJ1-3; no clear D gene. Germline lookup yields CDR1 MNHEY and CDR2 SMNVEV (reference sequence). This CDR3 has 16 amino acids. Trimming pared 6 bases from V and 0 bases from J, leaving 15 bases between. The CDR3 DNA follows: TGTGCCAGCAGCTTAGTAGGCGGTCTCTCTGGAAACACCATATATTTT. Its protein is CASSLVGGLSGNTIYF.

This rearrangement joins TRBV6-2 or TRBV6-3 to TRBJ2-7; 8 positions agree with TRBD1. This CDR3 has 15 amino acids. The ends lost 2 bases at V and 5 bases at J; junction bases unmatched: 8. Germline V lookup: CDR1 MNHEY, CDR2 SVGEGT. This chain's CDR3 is CASSYGDRGTNEQYF. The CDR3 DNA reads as TGTGCCAGCAGTTACGGAGACAGGGGTACCAACGAGCAGTACTTC.

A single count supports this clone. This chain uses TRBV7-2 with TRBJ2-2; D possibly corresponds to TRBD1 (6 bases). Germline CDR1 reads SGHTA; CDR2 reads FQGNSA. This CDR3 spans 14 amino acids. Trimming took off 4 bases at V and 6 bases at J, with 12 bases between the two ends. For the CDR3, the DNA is TGTGCCAGCAGCTCCAGGGGTCCGGCCGGGGAGCTGTTTTTT. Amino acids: CASSSRGPAGELFF.